This T cell receptor beta chain came from a study of T cell repertoires in aging, cancer and after chemotherapy. About the research overall: Over several months to years, re-sampled healthy donor repertoires clearly shared clones.

A mixed TRB-A/B primer pool amplified rearranged TRB by multiplex touch-down PCR. Each CDR3 protein gets one entry after TCRdb re-called the multiplex PCR reads with MiXCR. The data show about 11,000 distinct CDR3 sequences, with 35% to 50% seen just once and approximately 7% held by the top ten. About this clonotype itself: Its target is unknown.

Amplification of TCR beta used genomic DNA extracted from peripheral blood. Study-level findings and limits: Age-matched healthy donors had significantly more diverse, less clonal blood TCR repertoires than untreated cancer patients. Across the chemotherapy interval, each cancer cohort showed higher median generation probability, suggesting thymic rebound.

This sequence originates from a human donor in good health. The sample was blood.

CDR3 sequence (DNA): TGTGCCAGCAGTTTATTAGGGACAGGGGGCGGCTACACCTTC. Residues: CASSLLGTGGGYTF. The chain joins TRBV28 to TRBJ1-2; TRBD1 aligns across 12 bases. Unmatched junction bases numbered 2, after V lost 1 base and J lost 8 bases. The CDR3 consists of 14 residues. CDR1 is MDHEN and CDR2 is SYDVKM in the germline V gene.